Given below is one T cell receptor (beta chain) in context. This entry comes from a study of T-cell memory formation after mild COVID-19. From the 5' RACE reads, TCRdb called clonotypes with MiXCR, one entry per CDR3 protein. The sample shows about 560,000 distinct CDR3 sequences, 20% to 25% of them seen only once. Sequencing was done on a sample of PBMCs or a T cell subset sorted from them (not recorded which). The source is an adult woman who had mild COVID-19 (a few samples of this study predate the infection). Cell type and time point are not known.

The CDR3 protein is CATSREGAGAYNSPLHF. CDR3 DNA sequence: TGTGCCACCAGCAGAGAGGGGGCCGGAGCTTATAATTCACCCCTCCACTTT. The genes are TRBV15 and TRBJ1-6; perhaps TRBD1 as D (6 bases). Germline V gene sequence: CDR1 LNHNV, CDR2 YYDKDF (reference sequence). The length of the CDR3 is 17 residues. V shed 0 bases and J shed 4 bases, with 13 bases lying between them. Full variable domain (outside the CDR3, taken from reference TRBV15 and TRBJ1-6): DAMVIQNPRYQVTQFGKPVTLSCSQTLNHNVMYWYQQKSSQAPKLLFHYYDKDFNNEADTPDNFQSRRPNTSFCFLDIRSPGLGDTAMYLCATSREGAGAYNSPLHFGNGTRLTVT.